This is a list of T cell receptor beta chains from one sample in a study of T-cell memory formation after mild COVID-19. Using its own MiXCR run on the 5' RACE reads, TCRdb lists one record per CDR3 protein. The sample has 280,000 or so distinct CDR3 sequences; less than 9.5% are singletons. The sequenced material came from PBMCs or a T cell subset sorted from them (not recorded which). Receptor source: a man aged 18 to 29 who had mild COVID-19 (a few samples of this study predate the infection). Cell type and time point are not known. The CDR3 runs from the conserved cysteine through the conserved F or W. Each record gives: V gene, D gene, clone size, J gene, CDR3 DNA, CDR3 protein. D genes are given only for firm matches. The listing skips clone size in some rows; elsewhere it reads once, few, many or a size class.

TRBV7-6	TRBD2	once	TRBJ2-2	TGTGCCAGCAGCGATGGACTAGCGATCACCGGGGAGCTGTTTTTT	CASSDGLAITGELFF
TRBV29-1	NA	NA	TRBJ2-7	TGCAGCACCTCCGTGGGGGCGGACCACGAGCAGTACTTC	CSTSVGADHEQYF
TRBV20-1	NA	few	TRBJ1-6	TGCAGTGCGACCAGAAGATCCAATTCACCCCTCCACTTT	CSATRRSNSPLHF
TRBV6-1	NA	few	TRBJ1-4	TGTGCCAGCACCCGGGACATGGAGGGTGAAAAACTGTTTTTT	CASTRDMEGEKLFF
TRBV29-1	NA	NA	TRBJ2-1	TGCAGCGTTGTATGGGGAGTGAAAGACAATGAGCAGTTCTTC	CSVVWGVKDNEQFF
TRBV7-2	NA	NA	TRBJ1-6	TGTGCCAGCAGCACCCTGGCGGATTCACCCCTCCACTTT	CASSTLADSPLHF
TRBV2	NA	NA	TRBJ2-1	TGTGCCAGCAACTGGGAGGAGACGGAATACAATGAGCAGTTCTTC	CASNWEETEYNEQFF
TRBV6-5	NA	NA	TRBJ2-3	TGTGCCAGCAGTTACGGGGGAGGGGGACCCACAGATACGCAGTATTTT	CASSYGGGGPTDTQYF
TRBV5-1	NA	NA	TRBJ1-6	TGCGCCAGCAGCTTGGGTGCAGGGCTCAAGTCACCCCTCCACTTT	CASSLGAGLKSPLHF
TRBV24-1	TRBD1	few	TRBJ2-2	TGTGCCACCAGTGACACAGGGGTATCCGGGGAGCTGTTTTTT	CATSDTGVSGELFF
TRBV20-1	NA	NA	TRBJ2-6	TGCAGTGCTAGAGCTTGGGGCCAGAACTCTGGGGCCAACGTCCTGACTTTC	CSARAWGQNSGANVLTF
TRBV25-1	TRBD1	NA	TRBJ2-7	TGTGCCAGCGCCGGGACAGGGGGCGCTGATTACGAGCAGTACTTC	CASAGTGGADYEQYF
TRBV2	NA	NA	TRBJ2-7	TGTGCCAGCAGAGTGGGCCCCACGTACGAGCAGTACTTC	CASRVGPTYEQYF
TRBV20-1	NA	few	TRBJ1-1	TGCAGTGCTCCACTATTAACAGGGCATACTGAAGCTTTCTTT	CSAPLLTGHTEAFF
TRBV6-5	NA	NA	TRBJ1-5	TGTGCCAGCAGGGTTTGGTCAAATAGCAATCAGCCCCAGCATTTT	CASRVWSNSNQPQHF
TRBV4-1	TRBD2	few	TRBJ2-2	TGCGCCAGCAGCCAAGAGGGAGGGTCCGTCGGGGAGCTGTTTTTT	CASSQEGGSVGELFF
TRBV12-3/TRBV12-4	NA	NA	TRBJ2-7	TGTGCCAGCAGTTTCGGTATAACGAGCTCCTACGAGCAGTACTTC	CASSFGITSSYEQYF
TRBV5-8	NA	few	TRBJ2-3	TGTGCCAGCAGCACCGGGACACGCACAGATACGCAGTATTTT	CASSTGTRTDTQYF
TRBV7-8	NA	many	TRBJ1-6	TGTGCCAGCAGCCCGGCACCGAGGGGGACGGACGGGTCACCCCTCCACTTT	CASSPAPRGTDGSPLHF
TRBV6-4	NA	NA	TRBJ1-6	TGTGCCAGCAGTGACTCTGCGTACGATTCACCCCTCCACTTT	CASSDSAYDSPLHF
TRBV12-3/TRBV12-4	TRBD1	NA	TRBJ1-2	TGTGCCAGCAGCCCCCGGTGGCAGGGGGATGGCTACACCTTC	CASSPRWQGDGYTF
TRBV6-6	NA	NA	TRBJ1-1	TGTGCCAGCAGTTACGGGGGAGGGTACACTGAAGCTTTCTTT	CASSYGGGYTEAFF
TRBV13	NA	NA	TRBJ2-2	TGTGCCAGCAGTCTTCCCCAAGGGGGGAACACCGGGGAGCTGTTTTTT	CASSLPQGGNTGELFF